One and the same sample provided the 29 T cell receptor beta chains below, sequenced in a study of cytomegalovirus exposure and HLA in healthy donors. Primers for the PCR totalled 60 Vbeta and 13 Jbeta. Data came from immunoSEQ multiplex PCR; TCRdb stores just in-frame clones and leaves some out. The sample lists about 96,000 clones, more than 65% occurring once. The specimen was PBMCs. These receptors were taken from a man between 25 and 39 years old in good health and CMV-seronegative.

This clone was detected only once. The chain recombines TRBV10-2 with TRBJ2-7; the D is unclear. Germline V CDR1 and CDR2: WSHSY, SAAADI. This CDR3 is built from 12 residues. V was trimmed by 3 bases and J by 3 bases, leaving 6 bases between them. The DNA for the CDR3 is TGCGCCAGCAGTGATACGGGCTACGAGCAGTACTTC. Amino acids: CASSDTGYEQYF.

This chain connects TRBV10-3 to TRBJ1-2; perhaps TRBD1 as D (6 bases). In germline, CDR1 is ENHRY, CDR2 SYGVKD. CDR3 length: 17 residues. V gave up 6 bases and J gave up 2 bases, with 22 bases separating them. CDR3 coding DNA: TGTGCCATCAGCCCGAGAACCCAGGGCCAGGGGAACTATGGCTACACCTTC. Its translation: CAISPRTQGQGNYGYTF.

The rearrangement uses TRBV19 and TRBJ1-1; D is unresolved. Germline V gives CDR1 LNHDA, CDR2 SQIVND (reference sequence). The CDR3 length is 14 residues. V was shortened by 5 bases and J by 0 bases, with 10 bases between the two germline ends. This chain's CDR3 is CASSGRGLNTEAFF. The CDR3, as DNA: TGTGCCAGTAGTGGCCGGGGTTTGAACACTGAAGCTTTCTTT. The whole variable domain, filled in from reference TRBV19 and TRBJ1-1, reads DGGITQSPKYLFRKEGQNVTLSCEQNLNHDAMYWYRQDPGQGLRLIYYSQIVNDFQKGDIAEGYSVSREKKESFPLTVTSAQKNPTAFYLCASSGRGLNTEAFFGQGTRLTVV.

This clone was detected only a few times. The gene calls are TRBV14 and TRBJ2-5; perhaps TRBD1 as D (6 bases). The CDR3 consists of 14 residues. Germline V gene data show CDR1 as SGHDN and CDR2 as FVKESK. V dropped 5 bases and J dropped 4 bases, with 14 bases sitting between them. The CDR3 sequence is CASSMGARSETQYF. CDR3 sequence (DNA): TGTGCCAGCAGCATGGGGGCCCGGTCAGAGACCCAGTACTTC.

The chain carries TRBV11-2 and TRBJ1-2; 7 nucleotides line up with TRBD1. The CDR3 is made up of 12 amino acids. V lost 7 bases and J lost 8; bases outside the gene matches: 7. The germline CDR1 and CDR2 sequences are SGHAT and FQNNGV. CDR3 sequence: CASTDRAGGYTF. As DNA, the CDR3 is TGTGCCAGCACCGACAGGGCCGGGGGCTACACCTTC.

This chain connects TRBV18 to TRBJ1-1; possibly TRBD1 for D (6 bases). This CDR3 spans 12 amino acids. Germline CDR1 is KGHSH and CDR2 is LQKENI. Trimming shortened V by 4 bases and J by 4 bases, and 7 bases separated the two germline ends. The CDR3 loop reads CASSRGPTEAFF. CDR3 DNA: TGTGCCAGCTCACGGGGGCCCACTGAAGCTTTCTTT.

The chain has TRBV10-3 and TRBJ1-6; TRBD1 is a possible D gene (5 bases). The V gene lost 2 bases and the J gene lost 6 bases, with 14 bases spanning the gap. Germline V gene data show CDR1 as ENHRY and CDR2 as SYGVKD. This CDR3 spans 16 amino acids. The CDR3 is CAISEVRGISNSPLHF. The CDR3 DNA reads as TGTGCCATCAGTGAGGTTCGGGGGATCAGTAATTCACCCCTCCACTTT.

This clone was found a few times. V usage is TRBV5-6 and J usage is TRBJ1-3; D uncertain. The CDR3 is made up of 14 amino acids. The V end was cut by 0 bases, the J end by 4 bases, with 8 bases between. Germline V lookup: CDR1 SGHDT, CDR2 YYEEEE. The CDR3 DNA follows: TGTGCCAGCAGCTTGGGGCATGTGGGAAACACCATATATTTT. It translates to CASSLGHVGNTIYF. The full variable domain, in which reference TRBV5-6 and TRBJ1-3 provide the parts outside the CDR3, is DAGVTQSPTHLIKTRGQQVTLRCSPKSGHDTVSWYQQALGQGPQFIFQYYEEEERQRGNFPDRFSGHQFPNYSSELNVNALLLGDSALYLCASSLGHVGNTIYFGEGSWLTVV.

The J gene is TRBJ1-4, the V gene TRBV11-2, with 9 bases fitting TRBD1. This CDR3 spans 16 amino acids. Germline CDR1 and CDR2: SGHAT and FQNNGV. Trimming at V came to 2 bases and at J to 8 bases, leaving 9 bases not matched to a gene. The CDR3 here is CASSLISDRGREKLFF. The CDR3 DNA reads as TGTGCCAGCAGCTTAATCAGCGACAGGGGGAGAGAAAAACTGTTTTTT. The complete variable domain, with remaining parts taken from reference TRBV11-2 and TRBJ1-4, reads EAGVAQSPRYKIIEKRQSVAFWCNPISGHATLYWYQQILGQGPKLLIQFQNNGVVDDSQLPKDRFSAERLKGVDSTLKIQPAKLEDSAVYLCASSLISDRGREKLFFGSGTQLSVL.

This clone was detected only once. The rearrangement joins TRBV5-1 to TRBJ1-1; 8 bases are a match to TRBD1. The junction had 17 bases not matched to a gene; V was cut back by 6 bases and J by 1 base. This CDR3 region has 18 residues. Germline V gene data show CDR1 as SGHRS and CDR2 as YFSETQ. The CDR3 DNA follows: TGCGCCAGCACCCTTTTACCCTGGACAGGGAATTCGAACACTGAAGCTTTCTTT. Translation: CASTLLPWTGNSNTEAFF.

There are a few counts of this clone. V and J are TRBV5-1 and TRBJ2-7; the D gene is possibly TRBD1 (8 bases). Germline CDR1 is SGHRS and CDR2 is YFSETQ. V was clipped by 4 bases and J by 4 bases, with 15 bases between them. This CDR3 contains 14 residues. The CDR3 spells CASSPTGEGYEQYF. The CDR3 nucleotides are TGCGCCAGCAGCCCGACAGGGGAGGGATACGAGCAGTACTTC.

The sample holds one count of this clone. The rearrangement uses TRBV29-1 and TRBJ1-2; TRBD1 matches at 9 bases. The V gene's germline CDR1 is SQVTM and CDR2 ANQGSEA. CDR3 length: 14 residues. With 4 bases clipped from V and 2 bases from J, the junction kept 5 bases outside the gene matches. CDR3 amino acids: CSVVLGQGNYGYTF. The CDR3 bases are TGCAGCGTTGTCCTCGGACAGGGGAACTATGGCTACACCTTC.

This sequence joins TRBV13 and TRBJ2-7; TRBD1 matches at 10 bases. The CDR3 is made up of 16 amino acids. The V segment lost 0 bases and the J segment 6 bases; nucleotides outside the gene matches: 8. Germline V lookup: CDR1 PRHDT, CDR2 FYEKMQ (reference sequence). As DNA, the CDR3 is TGTGCCAGCAGCTTAGGCCGGTCGGACAGGGGGGTCGAGCAGTACTTC. The encoded protein is CASSLGRSDRGVEQYF.

With respect to this clone: At one of its ends the junction is not consistent with the germline gene, which may arise from a read error. The V and J genes are TRBV7-7 and TRBJ2-2; tentative D call: TRBD1 (6 bases). This CDR3 is built from 15 residues. Germline V CDR1 and CDR2: SSHAT, FNYEAQ (reference sequence). In DNA, the CDR3 is TGTGCTAGCAGCCCTAAACAGGGGAACACCGGGGAGCTGTTTTTT. It encodes CASSPKQGNTGELFF.

CDR3 loop: CASSLTEYEQYF. The CDR3 DNA is TGTGCCAGCAGCTTGACAGAATACGAGCAGTACTTC. V usage is TRBV7-9 and J usage is TRBJ2-7; a weak D match, TRBD1 (5 bases). Germline loops: CDR1 SEHNR, CDR2 FQNEAQ (reference sequence). The V and J ends lost 3 bases and 4 bases respectively, with 7 bases between them. The CDR3 sequence is 12 residues long.

V is TRBV6-1 and J is TRBJ1-1, with TRBD1 matching 7 bases. Germline-derived CDR1 and CDR2 are MNHNS and SASEGT. V lost 1 base, J lost 3 bases, and 5 bases stayed unmatched. CDR3 size: 15 residues. CDR3 DNA: TGTGCCAGCAGTGAAGGGACAGGCGGGGACACTGAAGCTTTCTTT. Protein: CASSEGTGGDTEAFF.

This clone has just a few counts. This rearrangement joins TRBV29-1 to TRBJ2-7; D perhaps matches TRBD1 (5 bases). V was clipped by 5 bases and J by 6 bases, with 17 bases between them. Germline assignment: CDR1 SQVTM and CDR2 ANQGSEA. The CDR3 spans 13 residues. CDR3 sequence: CSVQTATWGEQYF. Written as DNA, the CDR3 is TGCAGCGTTCAGACAGCGACATGGGGCGAGCAGTACTTC.

This chain uses TRBV7-6 with TRBJ2-2, with 11 nucleotides matching TRBD1. CDR1 SGHVS and CDR2 FNYEAQ come from the germline V gene. Germline trimming cut 7 bases from V and 4 bases from J; bases unmatched to any gene: 8. The CDR3 sequence is 16 residues long. As DNA, the CDR3 is TGTGCCAGCACCCAGGGACAGGGGGTTAGCACCGGGGAGCTGTTTTTT. Translation: CASTQGQGVSTGELFF.

This clone was seen a handful of times. The chain uses TRBV28 and TRBJ1-5, with D tentatively TRBD1 (5 bases). V gave up 8 bases and J gave up 4 bases, with 21 bases separating them. This CDR3 spans 16 amino acids. CDR1 MDHEN and CDR2 SYDVKM come from the germline V gene. In nucleotides, the CDR3 is TGTGCCAGCTCCCCTCTGGGGGGAACGGGGAATCAGCCCCAGCATTTT. Protein sequence: CASSPLGGTGNQPQHF.

The chain couples TRBV6-1 to TRBJ2-1; D remains unclear. Germline loops: CDR1 MNHNS, CDR2 SASEGT. Trimming shortened V by 7 bases and J by 5 bases, and 9 bases separated the two germline ends. The CDR3 covers 12 residues. CDR3 region: CASIRSNNEQFF. DNA for the CDR3: TGTGCCAGCATACGCAGTAACAATGAGCAGTTCTTC.

The V gene is TRBV30, the J gene TRBJ2-3; D possibly corresponds to TRBD1 (5 bases). The CDR3 totals 14 residues. The germline gives CDR1 GTSNPN, CDR2 SVGIG (reference sequence). The germline V and J ends were trimmed by 5 bases and 2 bases, with 14 bases remaining between them. The CDR3 protein is CAWDRDAFTDTQYF. The CDR3 nucleotides read TGTGCCTGGGACAGAGACGCATTCACAGATACGCAGTATTTT.

This clone occurred a few times. The chain recombines TRBV4-3 with TRBJ2-1; no reliable D call. Germline values: CDR1 LGHNA, CDR2 YSLEER. V was shortened by 0 bases and J by 4 bases, with 7 bases between the two germline ends. The CDR3 length is 14 residues. The CDR3 here is CASSQEARYNEQFF. As DNA, the CDR3 is TGCGCCAGCAGCCAAGAAGCCAGGTACAATGAGCAGTTCTTC.

This chain connects TRBV10-2 to TRBJ2-5; 12 positions match TRBD1. Germline lookup yields CDR1 WSHSY and CDR2 SAAADI. The CDR3 runs to 16 residues. J gave up 4 bases and V 4 bases, and 7 bases lay outside the gene matches. CDR3 bases: TGCGCCAGCAGTGCCTGGGACAGGGGGCAGGTAGAGACCCAGTACTTC. It yields the protein CASSAWDRGQVETQYF.

This rearrangement joins TRBV5-6 to TRBJ1-5; 10 bases are shared with TRBD1. This CDR3 comprises 14 residues. V shed 5 bases and J 6 bases; nucleotides not matched to a gene: 5. Germline V gives CDR1 SGHDT, CDR2 YYEEEE. The CDR3 DNA sequence: TGTGCCAGCAGTCAAGGGACAGGGGTTCAGCCCCAGCATTTT. Translation: CASSQGTGVQPQHF.

This rearrangement joins TRBV6-6 to TRBJ2-1, with 12 bases identical to TRBD2. The germline gives CDR1 MNHNY, CDR2 SVGAGI (reference sequence). J lost 5 bases, V lost 2 bases, and 4 bases had no gene match. This CDR3 contains 16 residues. The CDR3 here is CASSYPSGGAHNEQFF. CDR3 DNA sequence: TGTGCCAGCAGTTACCCTAGCGGGGGGGCCCACAATGAGCAGTTCTTC.

V is TRBV10-3 and J is TRBJ1-5; possible D gene TRBD1, 6 bases. This CDR3 spans 14 amino acids. V was cut by 3 bases and J by 8 bases, with 14 bases left in between. Germline CDR1 is ENHRY and CDR2 is SYGVKD. CDR3 residues: CAISEEWGPKPQHF. CDR3 nucleotides: TGTGCCATCAGTGAAGAGTGGGGGCCGAAGCCCCAGCATTTT.

CDR3 loop: CASSSLAGGGPRNEQFF. DNA for the CDR3: TGTGCCAGCAGCTCTTTGGCCGGCGGGGGGCCCCGTAATGAGCAGTTCTTC. This sequence joins TRBV27 and TRBJ2-1, with TRBD2 identical over 8 bases. Germline V gene data show CDR1 as MNHEY and CDR2 as SMNVEV (reference sequence). The CDR3 consists of 17 residues. J gave up 7 bases and V 6 bases, and 17 bases lay outside the gene matches.

This clone has a handful of counts. Different DNA sequences within this sample yield the same CDR3. This chain connects TRBV27 to TRBJ2-7; the D gene is possibly TRBD1 (5 bases). Germline V gene sequence: CDR1 MNHEY, CDR2 SMNVEV (reference sequence). The CDR3 loop spans 13 amino acids. V was shortened by 3 bases and J by 4 bases, with 10 bases between the two germline ends. This CDR3 reads CASSLGQPYEQYF. The CDR3 DNA is TGTGCCAGCAGTTTGGGGCAGCCTTACGAGCAGTACTTC.

This sequence joins TRBV6-4 and TRBJ2-5, with 8 bases fitting TRBD1. Germline values: CDR1 MRHNA, CDR2 SNTAGT. With 2 bases clipped from V and 2 bases from J, the junction kept 4 bases outside the gene matches. The CDR3 extends over 15 amino acids. This chain's CDR3 is CASSDDRGQQETQYF. CDR3 bases: TGTGCCAGCAGTGACGACAGGGGTCAGCAAGAGACCCAGTACTTC.